This is a list of T cell receptor beta chains from one sample in a study of T cells in localized non-small cell lung cancer. Generated by immunoSEQ multiplex PCR, the TCRdb table keeps only in-frame clones and is missing some. The sample carries about 1,900 clones, approximately 22% recorded once. Here the sequenced sample was normal lung tissue next to the tumor, taken before any cancer treatment. The receptor set was obtained from a female donor older than 55 with stage I lung adenocarcinoma. Both conserved end residues are part of each CDR3.

V: TRBV11-3; CDR3: CASSLGVGGFTEAFF
V: TRBV28; CDR3: CASRVTGDEKLFF
V: TRBV11-3; CDR3: CASSTTGGYGEQYF
V: TRBV9; CDR3: CASSVSGGDNEQFF
V: TRBV28; CDR3: CASSPGASALDTQYF
V: TRBV11-3; CDR3: CASSPSAAQETQYF
V: TRBV6-8; CDR3: CASTRDGGQPQHF
V: TRBV18; CDR3: CASSPAGVTEAFF
V: TRBV11-3; CDR3: CASSQQWGSTYEQYF
V: TRBV11-3; CDR3: CASSLFDPGADTQYF
V: TRBV9; CDR3: CASSVPSRAIHTGELFF
V: TRBV9; CDR3: CASSRTSGHTDTQYF
V: TRBV28; CDR3: CASSFPGGERQFF
V: TRBV5-1; CDR3: CASTSSGSGEEQFF
V: TRBV7-2; CDR3: CASSPMSATEAFF
V: TRBV19; CDR3: CASSPRPDSLEKRNTEAFF
V: TRBV6-8; CDR3: CAIDKGGGSGEQYF
V: TRBV5-1; CDR3: CASSLVTGPYEQYF
V: TRBV19; CDR3: CASTPTGGTRPDTQYF
V: TRBV12-5; CDR3: CASTKTGAEAFF
V: TRBV15; CDR3: CATSRDDGATSRQFF
V: TRBV11-3; CDR3: CASSQGDSGRAEETQYF
V: TRBV15; CDR3: CATGKDRSSYNEQFF
V: TRBV11-3; CDR3: CASSDRDRVTEAFF
V: TRBV15; CDR3: CATSSGRATSTDTQYF
V: TRBV19; CDR3: CASRDSGRAYEQYF
V: TRBV9; CDR3: CASSVGVTDTIYF
V: TRBV6-8; CDR3: CASSYIDSQETQYF
V: TRBV29-1; CDR3: CSVLGGPYQETQYF
V: TRBV6-8; CDR3: CASRGQHYGYTF
V: TRBV5-1; CDR3: CASTLDSLNTEAFF